This T cell receptor beta chain was captured in a study of blood T cell repertoires in COVID-19. Authors' methods: Amplifying reference gene primers gave estimates of nucleated cell counts. The method was immunoSEQ multiplex PCR; TCRdb's version includes in-frame clones alone and lacks a portion of them. Clone size and V and J calls were adopted from that table, with D and trimming inferred from the DNA. The profile shows 42,000 or so clones, around three quarters of them singletons. Material: peripheral blood. The origin of this receptor is an elderly man with acute or convalescent COVID-19.

The CDR3 protein is CASSQDLSNSYNSPLHF. The DNA of the CDR3 is TGTGCCAGCAGCCAAGATTTGTCAAACTCCTATAATTCACCCCTCCACTTT. The gene calls are TRBV3-1 (or the pseudogene TRBV3-2) and TRBJ1-6; D unclear. Trimming removed 0 bases from V and 0 bases from J, with 9 bases in between. CDR3 length: 17 amino acids. Germline V gives CDR1 LGHDT, CDR2 YNNKEL (reference sequence).